This TCR beta chain is from a study of vaccination and CD4 T cells after COVID-19. A note on this clonotype: What it binds is unknown.

Once obtained from cultured CD4+ T cells, the DNA was sequenced using the Oncomine TCR Beta short-read assay. MiXCR, run by TCRdb on the PCR reads, gives a single entry per CDR3 protein. The table lists 15,000 or so distinct CDR3 sequences, more than 30% of them singletons. The CDR3 extends over 14 amino acids. Trimming removed 3 bases from V and 2 bases from J, with 8 bases in between. The germline CDR1 and CDR2 sequences are SGHRS and YFSETQ. Regarding treatment: approximately nine-day PBMC culture with coronavirus spike peptide pools or control peptides (ViraFEST assay). Material: CD4+ T cells from blood, cultured in vitro, obtained before SARS-CoV-2 vaccination. This clonotype originated in a human donor who received a COVID-19 vaccine. The chain uses TRBV5-1 and TRBJ2-2; D gene uncertain. CDR3 amino acids: CASSWAENTGELFF. CDR3 nucleotide sequence: TGCGCCAGCAGCTGGGCAGAAAACACCGGGGAGCTGTTTTTT.